Listed here are 20 T cell receptor beta chains from one sample, sequenced in a study of cytomegalovirus exposure and HLA in healthy donors. This PCR relied on a set of 60 Vbeta primers and 13 Jbeta primers. The assay was immunoSEQ multiplex PCR, and TCRdb's table has in-frame clones only and misses some. In the table there are some 140,000 clones, approximately 80% of which are singletons. The sequencing sample was made of PBMCs. The receptors derive from a man aged 30 to 39 in good health and CMV-seropositive.

This clone was detected a few times. This rearrangement joins TRBV5-6 to TRBJ2-7, with 8 positions matching TRBD2. Looked up from germline, CDR1 is SGHDT and CDR2 is YYEEEE. The V segment lost 4 bases and the J segment 5 bases; nucleotides outside the gene matches: 8. This CDR3 spans 14 amino acids. The CDR3 reads CASSLGREDNEQYF. In DNA, the CDR3 is TGTGCCAGCAGCCTCGGGCGGGAGGACAACGAGCAGTACTTC.

The rearrangement joins TRBV20-1 to TRBJ1-1, with no clear D. From germline, CDR1 is DFQATT and CDR2 SNEGSKA (reference sequence). CDR3 length: 11 residues. V dropped 5 bases and J dropped 6 bases, with 10 bases sitting between them. CDR3 coding DNA: TGCAGTGCTTTTCCGAGGGCTGAAGCTTTCTTT. Protein: CSAFPRAEAFF.

This chain joins TRBV13 and TRBJ2-3; TRBD1 matches at 7 bases. V was clipped by 0 bases and J by 0 bases; unmatched bases: 3. Germline CDR1 PRHDT, CDR2 FYEKMQ (reference sequence). The CDR3 totals 16 residues. The CDR3 DNA follows: TGTGCCAGCAGCTTAGGGGGACAGTGGAGCACAGATACGCAGTATTTT. This sequence encodes CASSLGGQWSTDTQYF.

This clone turned up a few times. A read error may produce the germline difference seen at one junction end. The J gene is TRBJ2-1, the V gene TRBV20-1; TRBD2 is a possible D gene (6 bases). The CDR3 has 11 amino acids. CDR1 DFQATT and CDR2 SNEGSKA come from the germline V gene (reference sequence). CDR3 coding DNA: TGCAGTGCTGACCGCCGGGACTCCCCCCTCTTC. Protein sequence: CSADRRDSPLF.

The CDR3 sequence: CSVDFYSYNEQFF. Written as DNA, the CDR3 is TGCAGCGTTGATTTTTATAGTTACAATGAGCAGTTCTTC. The V and J genes are TRBV29-1 and TRBJ2-1; D is uncertain. Trimming removed 3 bases at V and 4 bases at J, with 10 bases between. This CDR3 has 13 residues. CDR1 and CDR2 (germline): SQVTM, ANQGSEA.

The chain carries TRBV7-3 and TRBJ2-1; 8 bases map to TRBD2. Trimming removed 0 bases from V and 2 bases from J; junction bases left unmatched: 0. Germline V gives CDR1 SGHTA, CDR2 FQGTGA. The length of the CDR3 is 15 residues. The CDR3 here is CASSLTSGTYNEQFF. For the CDR3, the DNA is TGTGCCAGCAGCTTAACTAGCGGGACCTACAATGAGCAGTTCTTC.

This rearrangement joins TRBV29-1 to TRBJ2-4; 9 bases align to TRBD2. The CDR3 has 16 residues. V dropped 1 base and J dropped 9; count of bases not matched to a gene: 13. The germline CDR1 and CDR2 sequences are SQVTM and ANQGSEA. CDR3 region: CSVEGDDSGRTSIQYF. For the CDR3, the DNA is TGCAGCGTTGAAGGGGATGACAGCGGGAGGACCAGCATTCAGTACTTC.

The V gene is TRBV9, the J gene TRBJ2-7; TRBD2 agrees at 14 bases. CDR1 is SGDLS, CDR2 YYNGEE, per germline. Trimming at V came to 2 bases and at J to 2 bases, leaving 9 bases not matched to a gene. This CDR3 is built from 18 residues. Here the CDR3 reads CASSVSGTSGRTPYEQYF. The CDR3 nucleotides read TGTGCCAGCAGCGTCTCCGGGACTAGCGGGAGAACCCCCTACGAGCAGTACTTC.

The gene calls are TRBV30 and TRBJ2-7; possible D gene TRBD1, 5 bases. The CDR3 spans 14 residues. Germline V gives CDR1 GTSNPN, CDR2 SVGIG (reference sequence). The V end lost 2 bases, the J end lost 3 bases, and 14 bases lay between the germline ends. The CDR3 protein is CAWSPMGRDYEQYF. In DNA form, the CDR3 reads TGTGCCTGGAGTCCAATGGGCAGGGACTACGAGCAGTACTTC.

The chain uses TRBV2 and TRBJ2-3; TRBD2 matches at 12 bases. Germline-derived CDR1 and CDR2 are SNHLY and FYNNEI. This CDR3 has 15 amino acids. Trimming took 7 bases from V and 4 from J; bases not matched to a gene: 6. The CDR3 here is CASTRLAGVADTQYF. CDR3 in DNA: TGTGCCAGCACTAGACTAGCGGGAGTAGCAGATACGCAGTATTTT.

This rearrangement joins TRBV6-4 to TRBJ2-1, with 13 bases lining up with TRBD2. The CDR3 runs to 16 residues. With V trimmed by 3 bases and J by 5 bases, 4 bases remained unmatched. Germline V gene lookup returns CDR1 MRHNA and CDR2 SNTAGT. The CDR3 DNA reads TGTGCCAGCAGTGAACAGACTAGCGGGAGGAACAATGAGCAGTTCTTC. This codes for CASSEQTSGRNNEQFF.

This clone has just one count. The chain employs TRBV30 and TRBJ1-5; possibly TRBD1 for D (5 bases). V gave up 5 bases and J gave up 0 bases, with 14 bases separating them. The germline gives CDR1 GTSNPN, CDR2 SVGIG (reference sequence). The CDR3 is 15 residues long. The CDR3 reads CAWSLGLYSNQPQHF. DNA for the CDR3: TGTGCCTGGTCCCTGGGACTCTATAGCAATCAGCCCCAGCATTTT.

V gene TRBV25-1 combines with J gene TRBJ2-7; TRBD1 matches at 8 bases. The CDR3 is 15 amino acids. After removal of 5 bases from V and 1 base from J, the junction contained 7 bases not matched to a gene. The germline V gene has CDR1 MGHDK and CDR2 SYGVNS. The CDR3 reads CASSPPGGRSYEQYF. The DNA for the CDR3 is TGTGCCAGCAGTCCTCCAGGGGGCAGATCCTACGAGCAGTACTTC.

The CDR3 is CASSLTGASEAQHF. The CDR3 DNA is TGTGCCAGCAGCTTGACAGGGGCAAGCGAGGCCCAGCATTTT. This rearrangement joins TRBV5-6 to TRBJ1-5, with 7 bases matching TRBD1. CDR3 length equals 14 residues. V gave up 1 base and J gave up 11 bases; unmatched junction bases: 9. Germline CDR1 SGHDT, CDR2 YYEEEE.

The table lists this clone with a count of one. This chain uses TRBV27 with TRBJ2-1; D remains ambiguous. Germline CDR1 reads MNHEY; CDR2 reads SMNVEV (reference sequence). Trimming removed 5 bases from V and 7 bases from J, with 6 bases in between. CDR3 length: 11 amino acids. CDR3 in DNA: TGTGCCAGCAGTACTCTTAATGAGCAGTTCTTC. Its protein product is CASSTLNEQFF.

J is TRBJ1-1 and V is TRBV1; the listed D gene, TRBD1, was not tested against the DNA. TRBV1 has pseudogene status. This CDR3 comprises 15 residues. The DNA of the CDR3 is TGCACCAGCAGCCACGCTCGCAGGGGACCCTCGTTGGCTTTCTTT. Its protein product is CTSSHARRGPSLAFF.

The chain has TRBV27 and TRBJ1-1; D is unclear. Trimming cost V 3 bases and J 6 bases, with 14 bases left between them. This CDR3 is 14 amino acids long. Germline CDR1 reads MNHEY; CDR2 reads SMNVEV (reference sequence). CDR3 residues: CASSFRLGSAEAFF. The CDR3 DNA follows: TGTGCCAGCAGTTTTCGTCTCGGGTCGGCTGAAGCTTTCTTT.

V usage is TRBV7-8 and J usage is TRBJ2-1, with 12 bases that match TRBD2. Germline-derived CDR1 and CDR2 are SGHVS and FQNEAQ. The CDR3 is 16 residues long. After removal of 5 bases from V and 8 bases from J, the junction contained 10 bases not matched to a gene. The CDR3 nucleotides read TGTGCCAGCAGCCTGTGGACTAGCGGGGACTCGGATGAGCAGTTCTTC. Its translation is CASSLWTSGDSDEQFF.

A single count supports this clone. The CDR3 DNA sequence: TGTGCCAGCAGTGAAGTGGAGGGGCAAAACATTCAGTACTTC. It is translated as CASSEVEGQNIQYF. V is TRBV2 and J is TRBJ2-4, with D tentatively TRBD2 (6 bases). This CDR3 has 14 residues. The germline V gene has CDR1 SNHLY and CDR2 FYNNEI. Trimming removed 1 base at V and 5 bases at J, with 9 bases between. Combining the CDR3 with reference TRBV2 and TRBJ2-4 gives the whole variable domain EPEVTQTPSHQVTQMGQEVILRCVPISNHLYFYWYRQILGQKVEFLVSFYNNEISEKSEIFDDQFSVERPDGSNFTLKIRSTKLEDSAMYFCASSEVEGQNIQYFGAGTRLSVL.

Here the CDR3 reads CASSLRPSSGELFF. In nucleotides, the CDR3 is TGTGCCAGCAGTTTAAGGCCTAGCTCCGGGGAGCTGTTTTTT. The V call is TRBV28, the J call TRBJ2-2; D may be TRBD2 (5 bases). This CDR3 spans 14 amino acids. Between the trimmed V and J ends, which lost 2 bases and 6 bases, there was a span of 10 bases. Germline CDR1 MDHEN, CDR2 SYDVKM.